These T cell receptor beta chains were read from a single sample in a study of blood T cell repertoires in COVID-19. Sequencing used immunoSEQ multiplex PCR; TCRdb keeps in-frame clones, though not all of them. The sample has 300,000 or so clones, 85% to 90% seen once; the top ten hold approximately 1.5%. The sample was peripheral blood. Receptor source: a woman aged 40 to 55 who had recovered from COVID-19. CDR3s include the opening cysteine and the closing phenylalanine or tryptophan. A D gene is named only where the DNA matches it firmly. Size tells how often a clone was seen (once, few, many) or the class of an expanded clone, and some rows leave it out.

d_gene: .; v_gene: TRBV4-3; j_gene: TRBJ2-7; abundance: .; CDR3aa: CASSQGPRAEQYF; CDR3nt: TGCGCCAGCAGCCAAGGTCCCAGGGCCGAGCAGTACTTC
d_gene: TRBD1; v_gene: TRBV24-1; j_gene: TRBJ2-1; abundance: .; CDR3aa: CATSDLGQVQFF; CDR3nt: TGTGCCACCAGTGATTTGGGACAGGTCCAGTTCTTC
d_gene: .; v_gene: TRBV12-5; j_gene: TRBJ2-2; abundance: .; CDR3aa: CASGLYKQLDTGELFF; CDR3nt: TGTGCTAGTGGTTTGTATAAACAGCTCGACACCGGGGAGCTGTTTTTT
d_gene: TRBD2; v_gene: TRBV6-1; j_gene: TRBJ2-7; abundance: once; CDR3aa: CASSDLPGTNPYEQYF; CDR3nt: TGTGCCAGCAGTGATCTGCCAGGGACTAACCCCTACGAGCAGTACTTC
d_gene: .; v_gene: TRBV19; j_gene: TRBJ2-5; abundance: .; CDR3aa: CASSPDREGQETQYF; CDR3nt: TGTGCCAGTAGTCCGGACAGGGAGGGCCAAGAGACCCAGTACTTC
d_gene: TRBD1; v_gene: TRBV5-6; j_gene: TRBJ2-7; abundance: .; CDR3aa: CASSLETGGPSRSSYEQYF; CDR3nt: TGTGCCAGCAGCTTGGAGACAGGGGGCCCCTCGAGGAGCTCCTACGAGCAGTACTTC
d_gene: TRBD1; v_gene: TRBV18; j_gene: TRBJ1-1; abundance: .; CDR3aa: CASSRGQGNTEAFF; CDR3nt: TGTGCCAGCTCACGGGGACAGGGGAACACTGAAGCTTTCTTT
d_gene: TRBD1; v_gene: TRBV9; j_gene: TRBJ1-2; abundance: once; CDR3aa: CASSPEKTGTGGVCTF; CDR3nt: TGTGCCAGCAGCCCCGAAAAGACCGGGACAGGGGGCGTTTGCACCTTC
d_gene: TRBD1; v_gene: TRBV7-9; j_gene: TRBJ2-3; abundance: .; CDR3aa: CASSLRGRADTQYF; CDR3nt: TGTGCCAGCAGCTTGAGGGGGCGGGCAGATACGCAGTATTTT
d_gene: .; v_gene: TRBV6-2/TRBV6-3; j_gene: TRBJ1-1; abundance: once; CDR3aa: CASSYSGGGTEAFF; CDR3nt: TGTGCCAGCAGTTACTCGGGGGGAGGCACTGAAGCTTTCTTT
d_gene: TRBD2; v_gene: TRBV19; j_gene: TRBJ2-3; abundance: .; CDR3aa: CASTKGRGGTDTQYF; CDR3nt: TGTGCCAGTACCAAAGGTCGGGGGGGCACAGATACGCAGTATTTT
d_gene: TRBD1; v_gene: TRBV5-6; j_gene: TRBJ2-7; abundance: .; CDR3aa: CASSRPGTDYEQYF; CDR3nt: TGTGCCAGCAGTAGGCCCGGGACAGACTACGAGCAGTACTTC
d_gene: .; v_gene: TRBV6-5; j_gene: TRBJ1-1; abundance: few; CDR3aa: CASRGAIQGYTEAFF; CDR3nt: TGTGCCAGCAGAGGGGCGATACAGGGTTACACTGAAGCTTTCTTT
d_gene: TRBD1; v_gene: TRBV10-3; j_gene: TRBJ1-5; abundance: .; CDR3aa: CAISSTGNQPQHF; CDR3nt: TGTGCCATCAGCTCGACAGGGAATCAGCCCCAGCATTTT
d_gene: TRBD1; v_gene: TRBV7-8; j_gene: TRBJ1-2; abundance: .; CDR3aa: CASSPQRDRVIGYTF; CDR3nt: TGTGCCAGCAGCCCCCAGCGGGACAGGGTTATAGGCTACACCTTC
d_gene: .; v_gene: TRBV18; j_gene: TRBJ2-7; abundance: .; CDR3aa: CASSPPLRVHEQYF; CDR3nt: TGTGCCAGCTCACCACCACTCAGGGTACACGAGCAGTACTTC
d_gene: .; v_gene: TRBV5-1; j_gene: TRBJ1-1; abundance: .; CDR3aa: CASSWALGAEAFF; CDR3nt: TGCGCCAGCAGCTGGGCCCTAGGGGCCGAAGCTTTCTTT
d_gene: TRBD1; v_gene: TRBV5-1; j_gene: TRBJ1-6; abundance: .; CDR3aa: CASSLEGQGYNSPLHF; CDR3nt: TGCGCCAGCAGCTTGGAAGGACAGGGCTATAATTCACCCCTCCACTTT
d_gene: .; v_gene: TRBV9; j_gene: TRBJ1-2; abundance: .; CDR3aa: CASSGGGLYFGYTF; CDR3nt: TGTGCCAGCAGCGGGGGTGGACTGTATTTCGGCTACACCTTC
d_gene: TRBD2; v_gene: TRBV7-2; j_gene: TRBJ2-3; abundance: .; CDR3aa: CASSWAGGGPDTQYF; CDR3nt: TGTGCCAGCAGCTGGGCGGGCGGGGGGCCAGATACGCAGTATTTT